These 31 T cell receptor beta chains were sequenced from one sample in a study of T-cell memory formation after mild COVID-19 (dated by TCRdb to the early 2020s). The library was obtained by 5' RACE. Sequenced using an Illumina NovaSeq 6000. TCRdb applied fastp at Q25 and MiXCR to the public reads, then kept only in-frame beta chains. Merged by CDR3 protein, the rows form single entries marked with the most common genes and DNA. This sample is represented by 300,000 to 400,000 distinct CDR3 sequences; roughly 15% of them were singletons. The ten top clones hold roughly 20% of the sample. Sequences were obtained from PBMCs or a T cell subset sorted from them (not recorded which). The source of these receptors is a man aged 18 to 29 who had mild COVID-19 (a few samples of this study predate the infection). The sample titles of this study are shuffled in the database, so cell type and time point are left out; the donor was told from shared clones.

The rearrangement joins TRBV11-2 to TRBJ1-2, with unresolved D. The length of the CDR3 is 16 residues. The ends were cut back, 2 bases at V and 7 bases at J, with 20 bases in the middle. Germline values: CDR1 SGHAT, CDR2 FQNNGV. Here the CDR3 DNA reads TGTGCCAGCAGCTTAAGCCCTGGAGGGCCCGCTAGTGGCTACACCTTC. Its protein is CASSLSPGGPASGYTF. Variable domain in full (rest from reference TRBV11-2 and TRBJ1-2): EAGVAQSPRYKIIEKRQSVAFWCNPISGHATLYWYQQILGQGPKLLIQFQNNGVVDDSQLPKDRFSAERLKGVDSTLKIQPAKLEDSAVYLCASSLSPGGPASGYTFGSGTRLTVV.

This clonotype was picked up many times. The chain couples TRBV4-1 to TRBJ2-5; the match to TRBD2 covers 12 bases. The J segment lost 5 bases and the V segment lost 1 base, leaving 8 bases of the junction unmatched. The CDR3 loop spans 17 amino acids. In germline, CDR1 is MGHRA, CDR2 YSYEKL. The CDR3 sequence is CASSQGLAGGLRETQYF. CDR3 sequence (DNA): TGCGCCAGCAGCCAAGGGCTAGCGGGGGGGCTTCGGGAGACCCAGTACTTC.

This clonotype has just a few counts. The chain combines TRBV5-1 with TRBJ1-1; D gene ambiguous. CDR1 and CDR2 from the germline V gene are SGHRS and YFSETQ. Trimming removed 4 bases from V and 3 bases from J, with 13 bases in between. The CDR3 contains 14 residues. CDR3 amino acids: CASSPTSQDTEAFF. The CDR3 DNA reads as TGCGCCAGCAGCCCTACTTCCCAGGACACTGAAGCTTTCTTT. The variable domain in full, with the rest retrieved from reference TRBV5-1 and TRBJ1-1, is KAGVTQTPRYLIKTRGQQVTLSCSPISGHRSVSWYQQTPGQGLQFLFEYFSETQRNKGNFPGRFSGRQFSNSRSEMNVSTLELGDSALYLCASSPTSQDTEAFFGQGTRLTVV.

The chain carries TRBV2 and TRBJ2-7, with a tentative D call TRBD2 (5 bases). Trimming left V 2 bases short and J 12 bases short, with 17 bases between. Germline-derived CDR1 and CDR2 are SNHLY and FYNNEI. CDR3 size: 13 residues. CDR3 protein: CASSENGVRYMYF. Written as DNA, the CDR3 is TGTGCCAGCAGTGAAAACGGGGTTCGGTATATGTACTTC.

The chain uses TRBV20-1 and TRBJ1-2; 10 bases fit TRBD1. The CDR3 length is 13 residues. V lost 5 bases, J lost 8 bases, and 8 bases stayed unmatched. CDR1 and CDR2 from the germline V gene are DFQATT and SNEGSKA (reference sequence). CDR3 in amino acids: CSAEPGTGDGYTF. CDR3 sequence (DNA): TGCAGTGCTGAACCCGGGACAGGGGACGGCTACACCTTC.

This clonotype was detected only once. This rearrangement joins TRBV20-1 to TRBJ1-1; 7 bases match TRBD1. CDR3 size: 14 residues. CDR1 is DFQATT and CDR2 is SNEGSKA in the germline V gene (reference sequence). Unmatched junction bases numbered 4, after V lost 3 bases and J lost 0 bases. The CDR3: CSAREGALNTEAFF. In DNA, the CDR3 is TGCAGTGCTAGGGAGGGGGCGCTGAACACTGAAGCTTTCTTT.

This clonotype was counted a few times. The chain combines TRBV28 with TRBJ2-7; 11 nucleotides align to TRBD1. The CDR3 loop spans 16 amino acids. J gave up 4 bases and V 5 bases, and 10 bases lay outside the gene matches. From germline, CDR1 is MDHEN and CDR2 SYDVKM. The CDR3 DNA reads TGTGCCAGCAGTCCCTCCGGGACAGGGGGGGGTTACGAGCAGTACGTC. This gives the protein CASSPSGTGGGYEQYV.

This clonotype was counted only a few times. The chain uses TRBV6-6 and TRBJ2-2; D perhaps matches TRBD2 (6 bases). V lost 6 bases, J lost 4 bases, and 18 bases lay in between. The germline CDR1 and CDR2 sequences are MNHNY and SVGAGI (reference sequence). The CDR3 consists of 16 residues. The CDR3 DNA follows: TGTGCCAGCAGCGGGTCCGGGGGATCGAGCACCGGGGAGCTGTTTTTT. It specifies CASSGSGGSSTGELFF.

The CDR3 is CASSLDGKANYGYTF. The CDR3 nucleotides are TGCGCCAGCAGCTTGGACGGGAAAGCTAACTATGGCTACACCTTC. V and J are TRBV5-1 and TRBJ1-2; D uncertain. V lost 0 bases and J lost 0, with 9 bases in between. CDR1 SGHRS and CDR2 YFSETQ come from the germline V gene. This CDR3 is 15 amino acids long.

This clonotype has a handful of counts. The genes are TRBV12-3 or TRBV12-4 and TRBJ2-3; 10 bases are shared with TRBD2. The CDR3 covers 15 residues. The J segment lost 4 bases and the V segment lost 7 bases, leaving 8 bases of the junction unmatched. CDR3 protein: CASTGTSALADTQYF. CDR3 bases: TGTGCCAGCACCGGGACTAGCGCGCTCGCAGATACGCAGTATTTT.

This clonotype was seen many times. V gene TRBV7-6 combines with J gene TRBJ2-3; a possible D gene is TRBD1 (6 bases). Trimming took off 3 bases at V and 2 bases at J, with 15 bases between the two ends. The CDR3 consists of 16 residues. Germline V gene sequence: CDR1 SGHVS, CDR2 FNYEAQ. The DNA for the CDR3 is TGTGCCAGCAGCTTTACGGGTAGGGGGTACACAGATACGCAGTATTTT. This sequence encodes CASSFTGRGYTDTQYF.

The chain links TRBV29-1 to TRBJ2-3; D may be TRBD2 (6 bases). The CDR3 consists of 16 residues. The V gene lost 7 bases and the J gene lost 9 bases, with 29 bases spanning the gap. Germline V gene lookup returns CDR1 SQVTM and CDR2 ANQGSEA. CDR3 nucleotide sequence: TGCAGCGCCTGCCGCCTTGGAGGGGCCGTTGGGTCGACGCAGTATTTT. It codes for CSACRLGGAVGSTQYF.

This clonotype was detected a few times. The rearrangement links TRBV4-1 to TRBJ2-5; no definite D call. V was pared by 4 bases and J by 5 bases, with 17 bases between. The CDR3 contains 15 residues. Germline loops: CDR1 MGHRA, CDR2 YSYEKL. CDR3 in amino acids: CASSPLISPWETQYF. The CDR3, as DNA: TGCGCCAGCAGCCCCCTAATCTCGCCCTGGGAGACCCAGTACTTC.

The chain links TRBV2 to TRBJ1-2, with D unresolved. CDR1 and CDR2 from the germline V gene are SNHLY and FYNNEI. The CDR3 extends over 14 amino acids. Trimming removed 4 bases at V and 5 bases at J, with 14 bases between. CDR3 DNA sequence: TGTGCCAGCAGTGCCTTTAGGATCTCTTATGGCTACACCTTC. Translation gives CASSAFRISYGYTF.

This chain links TRBV7-2 with TRBJ2-2, with D hard to call. The CDR3 is 16 residues long. Germline CDR1 SGHTA, CDR2 FQGNSA. V was clipped by 1 base and J by 0 bases, with 9 bases between them. DNA of the CDR3: TGTGCCAGCAGCTTAGTCCCAGGAGCGAACACCGGGGAGCTGTTTTTT. Protein: CASSLVPGANTGELFF.

This clonotype was counted at least ten times. The rearrangement joins TRBV20-1 to TRBJ2-6; D gene ambiguous. V dropped 7 bases and J dropped 0 bases, with 10 bases sitting between them. The germline V gene encodes CDR1 DFQATT and CDR2 SNEGSKA (reference sequence). The CDR3 is made up of 14 amino acids. In DNA form, the CDR3 reads TGCAGTGTCGCTGCTCACTCTGGGGCCAACGTCCTGACTTTC. Its translation: CSVAAHSGANVLTF.

In this sample, this clonotype turned up a few times. The gene calls are TRBV5-1 and TRBJ1-4; 7 nucleotides match TRBD1. Germline V gene data show CDR1 as SGHRS and CDR2 as YFSETQ. The J segment lost 8 bases and the V segment lost 4 bases, leaving 14 bases of the junction unmatched. The CDR3 is made up of 16 amino acids. The CDR3 loop is CASSPNARQGGEKLFF. CDR3 nucleotides: TGCGCCAGCAGCCCAAATGCGCGACAGGGTGGGGAAAAACTGTTTTTT.

This clonotype appeared a few times. The chain employs TRBV6-2 or TRBV6-3 and TRBJ2-2, with D maybe TRBD1 (6 bases). CDR1 is MNHEY, CDR2 SVGEGT, per germline. Between the trimmed V and J ends, which lost 10 bases and 4 bases, there was a span of 19 bases. The CDR3 consists of 15 residues. CDR3 coding DNA: TGTGCCACCGTCGTGGGGGCGTTGACCACCGGGGAGCTGTTTTTT. Residues: CATVVGALTTGELFF.

This clonotype was counted a few times. Here the CDR3 reads CASSQEASGYTF. CDR3 coding DNA: TGTGCCAGCAGCCAAGAGGCGAGCGGCTACACCTTC. The chain recombines TRBV3-1 with TRBJ1-2, with D unresolved. This CDR3 has 12 residues. V was pared by 0 bases and J by 8 bases, with 7 bases between. Per the germline V gene, CDR1 is LGHDT and CDR2 is YNNKEL (reference sequence).

About this clonotype: The DNA is left out, because the CDR3 cannot be placed on it with certainty; the CDR3 is given as TCRdb lists it. This chain connects TRBV12-2 to TRBJ1-4; the DNA was not compared with TRBD1, the D call given in the table. TRBV12-2 is described as a pseudogene. The CDR3 has 18 residues if both end residues are counted. The CDR3 loop is CASRLRGQGFQLMKNCFF.

The rearrangement uses TRBV9 and TRBJ2-3, with 8 bases fitting TRBD2. This CDR3 has 15 residues. Unmatched junction bases numbered 4, after V lost 4 bases and J lost 0 bases. The germline V gene has CDR1 SGDLS and CDR2 YYNGEE. This CDR3 is CASSLERGSTDTQYF. The CDR3 region has the DNA TGTGCCAGCAGCCTGGAGCGGGGGAGCACAGATACGCAGTATTTT.

This clonotype appeared a few times. This sequence joins TRBV9 and TRBJ2-3; weak D call: TRBD2 (6 bases). V lost 4 bases, J lost 2 bases, and 14 bases lay in between. CDR3 length equals 15 residues. CDR1 SGDLS and CDR2 YYNGEE come from the germline V gene. CDR3 in amino acids: CASSIRWGLTDTQYF. CDR3 nucleotide sequence: TGTGCCAGCAGCATACGGTGGGGACTCACAGATACGCAGTATTTT.

In its sample, this clonotype was seen a few times. The CDR3 loop is CSARDARSYNEQFF. DNA of the CDR3: TGCAGTGCTAGAGATGCGCGGTCCTACAATGAGCAGTTCTTC. This rearrangement joins TRBV20-1 to TRBJ2-1; no reliable D call. The CDR3 is 14 amino acids. Germline V gene lookup returns CDR1 DFQATT and CDR2 SNEGSKA (reference sequence). Trimming left V 0 bases short and J 1 base short, with 7 bases between.

This clonotype was counted ten times or more. The chain recombines TRBV15 with TRBJ1-1, with D tentatively TRBD1 (6 bases). V shed 1 base and J shed 4 bases, with 13 bases lying between them. In germline, CDR1 is LNHNV, CDR2 YYDKDF (reference sequence). CDR3 length equals 15 residues. The CDR3 DNA is TGTGCCACCAGCAGAGGGGGGGCTGGGTCCACTGAAGCTTTCTTT. It codes for CATSRGGAGSTEAFF.

J is TRBJ2-7 and V is TRBV6-2 or TRBV6-3; 7 nucleotides match TRBD1. This CDR3 region has 16 residues. Losses at the gene ends were 5 bases for V and 1 base for J; bases not matched to a gene: 11. Germline CDR1 MNHEY, CDR2 SVGEGT. The CDR3 coding sequence is TGTGCCAGCAGTAGAATCGCCGGGACAGAGTCCTACGAGCAGTACGTC. Protein sequence: CASSRIAGTESYEQYV.

The CDR3 coding sequence is TGCGCCAGCAGTTCAGGATATAACACCGGGGAGCTGTTTTTT. This encodes CASSSGYNTGELFF. The V call is TRBV10-1, the J call TRBJ2-2; D not certain. V lost 5 bases, J lost 2 bases, and 9 bases lay in between. Germline V gene data show CDR1 as WNHNN and CDR2 as SYGVQD (reference sequence). This CDR3 region has 14 residues.

This clonotype was seen only a few times. V and J are TRBV5-8 and TRBJ1-2; tentatively, D is TRBD1 (5 bases). This CDR3 region has 13 residues. Trimming removed 5 bases at V and 4 bases at J, with 12 bases between. The germline V gene has CDR1 SGHTS and CDR2 YDEGEE. CDR3 bases: TGTGCCAGCAGATCCAGGGTTGGCTATGGCTACACCTTC. This gives the protein CASRSRVGYGYTF.

This clonotype was picked up a small number of times. The V and J genes are TRBV7-7 and TRBJ2-2; TRBD1 agrees at 7 bases. V gave up 2 bases and J gave up 6 bases; unmatched junction bases: 6. The germline V gene encodes CDR1 SSHAT and CDR2 FNYEAQ (reference sequence). The CDR3 runs to 15 residues. In DNA, the CDR3 is TGTGCCAGCAGCTTATATGAAGGGGGCCCCGGGGAGCTGTTTTTT. Protein: CASSLYEGGPGELFF.

This clonotype has just a few counts. The chain employs TRBV20-1 and TRBJ2-3; D uncertain. The germline gives CDR1 DFQATT, CDR2 SNEGSKA (reference sequence). The CDR3 is made up of 12 amino acids. Trimming left V 3 bases short and J 6 bases short, with 10 bases between. CDR3 nucleotides: TGCAGTGCTAGCGAAGGGTTTGATACGCAGTATTTT. Translated: CSASEGFDTQYF.

This clonotype was seen many times. This rearrangement joins TRBV7-9 to TRBJ1-2; a weak D match, TRBD1 (5 bases). The V end was cut by 3 bases, the J end by 8 bases, with 22 bases between. Germline V CDR1 and CDR2: SEHNR, FQNEAQ (reference sequence). The length of the CDR3 is 16 residues. The CDR3 nucleotides read TGTGCCAGCAGCTTGCAGGTTGAACCAGCAGGGTACGGCTACACCTTC. Translated: CASSLQVEPAGYGYTF. Full variable domain (outside the CDR3, taken from reference TRBV7-9 and TRBJ1-2): DTGVSQNPRHKITKRGQNVTFRCDPISEHNRLYWYRQTLGQGPEFLTYFQNEAQLEKSRLLSDRFSAERPKGSFSTLEIQRTEQGDSAMYLCASSLQVEPAGYGYTFGSGTRLTVV.

This clonotype was observed at least ten times. CDR3 sequence (DNA): TGTGCCAGCAGCCCTTATACCGGGACAGATTCTGAAGCTTTCTTT. It encodes CASSPYTGTDSEAFF. The rearrangement links TRBV7-2 to TRBJ1-1; 7 bases map to TRBD1. In germline, CDR1 is SGHTA, CDR2 FQGNSA. Trimming at V came to 5 bases and at J to 6 bases, leaving 12 bases not matched to a gene. CDR3 length: 15 amino acids.